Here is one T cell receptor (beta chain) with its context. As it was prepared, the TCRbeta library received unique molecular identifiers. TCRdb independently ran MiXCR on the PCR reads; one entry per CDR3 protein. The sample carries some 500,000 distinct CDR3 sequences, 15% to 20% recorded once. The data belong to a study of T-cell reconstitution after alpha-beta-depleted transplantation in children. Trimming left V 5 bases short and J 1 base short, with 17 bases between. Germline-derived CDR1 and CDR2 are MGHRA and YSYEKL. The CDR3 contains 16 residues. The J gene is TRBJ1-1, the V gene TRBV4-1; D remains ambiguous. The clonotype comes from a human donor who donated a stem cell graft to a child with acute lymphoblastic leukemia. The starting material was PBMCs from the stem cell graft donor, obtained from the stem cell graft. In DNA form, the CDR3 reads TGCGCCAGCAGCGCCCCCCTTGGGGTCTCGAACACTGAAGCTTTCTTT. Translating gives CASSAPLGVSNTEAFF.